A selection of T cell receptor beta chains follows, all from one sample in a study of shared clonotypes between healthy human individuals. Sequencing used immunoSEQ multiplex PCR; TCRdb keeps in-frame clones, though not all of them. The sample consists of roughly 700,000 clones, around 91% of them appearing once. Sequencing was carried out using memory CD8+ T cells from PBMCs. These receptors came from a man in his late teens or twenties in good health. Some clones in this sample may be carry-over from other donors' samples. Each CDR3 is given with its conserved first and last residue. D genes are given only for firm matches. The listing skips clone size in some rows; elsewhere it reads once, few, many or a size class.

size	V	J	D	CDR3	DNA
NA	TRBV13	TRBJ1-2	NA	CASSPSTGIPMGYTF	TGTGCCAGCAGCCCCTCGACAGGTATACCGATGGGCTACACCTTC
NA	TRBV9	TRBJ2-5	NA	CASSPGQETQYF	TGTGCCAGCAGCCCAGGACAAGAGACCCAGTACTTC
NA	TRBV5-1	TRBJ2-7	NA	CASSWRRGYEQYF	TGCGCCAGCAGCTGGCGTAGGGGCTACGAGCAGTACTTC
NA	TRBV5-5	TRBJ2-7	NA	CASSVGLLSYEQYF	TGTGCCAGCAGCGTGGGACTTCTCTCCTACGAGCAGTACTTC
NA	TRBV7-9	TRBJ2-1	TRBD2	CASSPPLGTSNEQFF	TGTGCCAGCAGCCCCCCCCTAGGGACTAGCAATGAGCAGTTCTTC
NA	TRBV27	TRBJ2-1	NA	CASSLRGAQEQFF	TGTGCCAGCAGTTTACGTGGGGCGCAGGAGCAGTTCTTC
NA	TRBV27	TRBJ2-7	NA	CASSFFGEVNEQYF	TGTGCCAGCAGTTTTTTTGGGGAAGTCAACGAGCAGTACTTC
NA	TRBV7-9	TRBJ2-7	NA	CASSLGSRSYEQYF	TGTGCCAGCAGCTTAGGAAGTCGTTCCTACGAGCAGTACTTC
NA	TRBV30	TRBJ2-2	NA	CAWSGGITGELFF	TGTGCCTGGAGTGGCGGGATCACCGGGGAGCTGTTTTTT
NA	TRBV27	TRBJ2-7	TRBD1	CASSLRDRYAYEQYF	TGTGCCAGCAGTTTACGGGACAGGTATGCCTACGAGCAGTACTTC
NA	TRBV9	TRBJ2-7	TRBD2	CASSVGLASSYEQYF	TGTGCCAGCAGCGTCGGACTAGCGAGCTCCTACGAGCAGTACTTC
once	TRBV7-9	TRBJ2-5	TRBD2	CASSLGGDQETQYF	TGTGCCAGCAGCCTCGGGGGGGACCAAGAGACCCAGTACTTC